This T cell receptor (beta chain) was obtained from a study of cytomegalovirus exposure and HLA in healthy donors. PCR amplification relied on 60 Vbeta primers (plus 13 Jbeta primers). Generated by immunoSEQ multiplex PCR, the TCRdb table keeps only in-frame clones and is missing some. Of about 160,000 clones in the sample, roughly four fifths were seen once. The clonotype originates from a woman aged 40 to 50 in good health and CMV-seronegative. Sequenced: PBMCs.

CDR3 region: CASSLDRGSTEAFF. The DNA of the CDR3 is TGTGCCAGCAGCTTGGACAGGGGAAGTACTGAAGCTTTCTTT. The rearrangement joins TRBV5-5 to TRBJ1-1; TRBD1 agrees at 7 bases. The CDR3 length is 14 residues. The V gene end was trimmed by 0 bases and the J gene end by 5 bases; junction bases not matched to a gene: 4. CDR1 and CDR2 (germline): SGHKS, YYEKEE (reference sequence).